Each of the 19 T cell receptor beta chains below was sequenced from the same sample in a study of shared clonotypes between healthy human individuals. TCRdb's table, derived via immunoSEQ multiplex PCR, lists solely in-frame clones and lacks some. The sample holds around 1,100,000 clones; roughly 80% are singletons and the top ten take roughly 0.9%. Source material: memory CD4+ T cells from PBMCs. Described subset: CD45RA-negative fraction. These TCRs come from a man between 18 and 35 years old in good health. Some clones in this sample may be carry-over from other donors' samples.

V usage is TRBV4-1 and J usage is TRBJ1-4, with D perhaps matching TRBD1 (5 bases). Germline CDR1 MGHRA, CDR2 YSYEKL. The CDR3 is 14 amino acids. The germline V and J ends were trimmed by 3 bases and 7 bases, with 12 bases remaining between them. CDR3 sequence: CASSHSLGGEKLFF. The CDR3, as DNA: TGCGCCAGCAGCCACTCACTTGGGGGTGAAAAACTGTTTTTT.

V gene TRBV25-1 combines with J gene TRBJ1-3, with 8 bases fitting TRBD1. This CDR3 comprises 13 residues. The junction had 2 bases not matched to a gene; V was cut back by 8 bases and J by 2 bases. Germline lookup yields CDR1 MGHDK and CDR2 SYGVNS. The CDR3 coding sequence is TGTGCCAGCCGGGGACAGGCTGGAAACACCATATATTTT. Amino acids: CASRGQAGNTIYF.

The chain joins TRBV5-1 to TRBJ2-5; 9 nucleotides agree with TRBD1. The V gene's germline CDR1 is SGHRS and CDR2 YFSETQ. Unmatched junction bases numbered 9, after V lost 4 bases and J lost 5 bases. The CDR3 has 15 amino acids. The CDR3 is CASSKSTGGRETQYF. As DNA, the CDR3 is TGCGCCAGCAGCAAGAGCACAGGGGGCCGGGAGACCCAGTACTTC.

V and J are TRBV5-4 and TRBJ2-3, with D possibly being TRBD1 or TRBD2 (5 bases each). Germline assignment: CDR1 SGHNT and CDR2 YYREEE (reference sequence). V was pared by 4 bases and J by 3 bases, with 15 bases between. The CDR3 spans 15 residues. The CDR3 DNA follows: TGTGCCAGCAGCGCGGGTGGGGGTAGGACAGATACGCAGTATTTT. It specifies CASSAGGGRTDTQYF.

The V and J genes are TRBV6-6 and TRBJ1-1; D possibly corresponds to TRBD1 (5 bases). This CDR3 comprises 12 residues. The V end lost 7 bases, the J end lost 6 bases, and 12 bases lay between the germline ends. Per germline, CDR1 MNHNY and CDR2 SVGAGI (reference sequence). CDR3 region: CASTDRFAEAFF. DNA for the CDR3: TGTGCCAGCACCGACAGATTCGCTGAAGCTTTCTTT.

This clone has more than one count but fewer than ten. V is TRBV27 and J is TRBJ1-4; the D is unclear. V was pared by 6 bases and J by 10 bases, with 15 bases between. Germline assignment: CDR1 MNHEY and CDR2 SMNVEV (reference sequence). This CDR3 is built from 13 residues. In DNA form, the CDR3 reads TGTGCCAGCAGCCTCGACCCGGAGGGAAAACTGTTTTTT. It is translated as CASSLDPEGKLFF.

This chain connects TRBV5-1 to TRBJ2-7, with D possibly matching TRBD1 (6 bases). This CDR3 region has 13 residues. Trimming took 1 base from V and 7 from J, leaving 12 bases between them. Germline assignment: CDR1 SGHRS and CDR2 YFSETQ. CDR3 in DNA: TGCGCCAGCAGCTTGCCGCAGGGGAGTGAGCAGTACTTC. Translated: CASSLPQGSEQYF.

The chain is built from TRBV28 and TRBJ2-5; 11 bases are a match to TRBD1. The better agreement between TRBJ2-7 and the DNA end casts doubt on the J call. The CDR3 spans 15 residues. The germline V gene encodes CDR1 MDHEN and CDR2 SYDVKM. This CDR3 reads CASGQGAFHPYEQYF. The CDR3 DNA reads TGTGCCAGCGGACAGGGGGCTTTCCACCCCTACGAGCAGTACTTC.

This chain links TRBV28 with TRBJ2-7, with D perhaps TRBD2 (6 bases). Germline V gene lookup returns CDR1 MDHEN and CDR2 SYDVKM. The V end lost 3 bases, the J end lost 2 bases, and 11 bases lay between the germline ends. The CDR3 is 14 residues long. The CDR3 spells CASSFGGSTYEQYF. The CDR3 region has the DNA TGTGCCAGCAGTTTCGGAGGGTCCACCTACGAGCAGTACTTC.

The chain uses TRBV4-1 and TRBJ1-4; perhaps TRBD1 as D (6 bases). Germline-derived CDR1 and CDR2 are MGHRA and YSYEKL. Deletions cut 1 base from V and 5 bases from J, with 14 bases between. The CDR3 is 16 residues long. CDR3 sequence (DNA): TGCGCCAGCAGCCAAGGGAACCAGGGGACGAATGAAAAACTGTTTTTT. It yields the protein CASSQGNQGTNEKLFF.

J is TRBJ1-5 and V is TRBV27; perhaps TRBD1 as D (6 bases). Trimming removed 7 bases at V and 5 bases at J, with 12 bases between. The CDR3 contains 13 residues. Germline-derived CDR1 and CDR2 are MNHEY and SMNVEV (reference sequence). CDR3 bases: TGTGCCAGCACCCGGAGGGGGGATCAGCCCCAGCATTTT. It is translated as CASTRRGDQPQHF.

The table lists this clone with a few counts. Other DNA sequences in this specimen translate into the identical CDR3. The chain employs TRBV6-5 and TRBJ1-5; the D is unclear. In germline, CDR1 is MNHEY, CDR2 SVGAGI. Trimming shortened V by 2 bases and J by 5 bases, and 7 bases separated the two germline ends. The CDR3 spans 13 residues. CDR3 DNA: TGTGCCAGCAGTTACAAACGGGATCAGCCCCAGCATTTT. Translating it yields CASSYKRDQPQHF.

The genes are TRBV4-2 and TRBJ2-1; TRBD2 is a possible D gene (6 bases). Trimming pared 1 base from V and 16 bases from J, leaving 17 bases between. CDR1 and CDR2 (germline): LGHNA, YNFKEQ. The CDR3 loop spans 13 amino acids. CDR3 in amino acids: CASSQGGRDSVFF. DNA of the CDR3: TGTGCCAGCAGCCAAGGGGGACGGGACTCGGTCTTCTTC.

The genes are TRBV7-8 and TRBJ2-7; 7 bases are a match to TRBD2. With 0 bases clipped from V and 6 bases from J, the junction kept 2 bases outside the gene matches. Germline V gene sequence: CDR1 SGHVS, CDR2 FQNEAQ. This CDR3 has 13 amino acids. The CDR3 nucleotides read TGTGCCAGCAGCTTAGCGGGAGGGGTCGAGCAGTACTTC. Translating it yields CASSLAGGVEQYF.

V gene TRBV28 combines with J gene TRBJ2-5, with D hard to call. The CDR3 is made up of 13 amino acids. V was cut by 5 bases and J by 5 bases, with 12 bases left in between. Germline V lookup: CDR1 MDHEN, CDR2 SYDVKM. CDR3 amino acids: CASSAPVVETQYF. CDR3 bases: TGTGCCAGCAGTGCCCCCGTGGTGGAGACCCAGTACTTC.

The chain combines TRBV7-8 with TRBJ2-4; tentatively, D is TRBD1 (6 bases). Trimming removed 5 bases from V and 7 bases from J, with 18 bases in between. The CDR3 length is 15 residues. CDR1 and CDR2 (germline): SGHVS, FQNEAQ. CDR3 DNA sequence: TGTGCCAGCAGCCCAGGGGTGGGACCGGGGAACATTCAGTACTTC. Translated: CASSPGVGPGNIQYF.

This clone has only a few counts. The rearrangement joins TRBV30 to TRBJ2-7; weak D call: TRBD1 (5 bases). Germline V CDR1 and CDR2: GTSNPN, SVGIG (reference sequence). Between the trimmed V and J ends, which lost 0 bases and 4 bases, there was a span of 7 bases. The length of the CDR3 is 12 residues. CDR3 sequence: CAWSVTGYEQYF. The CDR3 nucleotides are TGTGCCTGGAGTGTCACAGGATACGAGCAGTACTTC. The full variable domain, completed using reference TRBV30 and TRBJ2-7, is SQTIHQWPATLVQPVGSPLSLECTVEGTSNPNLYWYRQAAGRGLQLLFYSVGIGQISSEVPQNLSASRPQDRQFILSSKKLLLSDSGFYLCAWSVTGYEQYFGPGTRLTVT.

This clone was seen more than once but under ten times. The chain has TRBV5-1 and TRBJ1-1; TRBD1 is a possible D gene (5 bases). V shed 4 bases and J shed 3 bases, with 13 bases lying between them. The CDR3 runs to 14 residues. Per germline, CDR1 SGHRS and CDR2 YFSETQ. The CDR3, as DNA: TGCGCCAGCAGCAGCGGCCCCAGGGACACTGAAGCTTTCTTT. Translated, it gives CASSSGPRDTEAFF.

The chain is built from TRBV27 and TRBJ2-5, with TRBD1 matching over 9 bases. In germline, CDR1 is MNHEY, CDR2 SMNVEV (reference sequence). With 2 bases clipped from V and 4 bases from J, the junction kept 5 bases outside the gene matches. CDR3 size: 15 residues. CDR3 sequence (DNA): TGTGCCAGCAGTTTACTGGGACAGGGACGAGAGACCCAGTACTTC. Protein: CASSLLGQGRETQYF.